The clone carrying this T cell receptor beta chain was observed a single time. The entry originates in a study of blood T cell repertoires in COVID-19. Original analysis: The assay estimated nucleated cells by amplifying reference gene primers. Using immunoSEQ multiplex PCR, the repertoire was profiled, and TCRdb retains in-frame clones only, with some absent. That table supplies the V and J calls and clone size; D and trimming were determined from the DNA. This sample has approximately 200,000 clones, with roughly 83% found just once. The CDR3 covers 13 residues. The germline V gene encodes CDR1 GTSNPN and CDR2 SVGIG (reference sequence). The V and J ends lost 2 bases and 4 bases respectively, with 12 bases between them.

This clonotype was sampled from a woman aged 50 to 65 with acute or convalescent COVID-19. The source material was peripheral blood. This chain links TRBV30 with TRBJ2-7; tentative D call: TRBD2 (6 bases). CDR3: CAWSSPGGYEQYF. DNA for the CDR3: TGTGCCTGGAGTTCGCCCGGGGGTTACGAGCAGTACTTC.